The 30 T cell receptor beta chains in this list originate from one sample, sequenced in a study of shared clonotypes between healthy human individuals. The method was immunoSEQ multiplex PCR; TCRdb's version includes in-frame clones alone and lacks a portion of them. The table has about 640,000 clones, around 72% seen once. Sequenced: memory CD4+ T cells sorted from blood. Subset reported: CD45RA-negative fraction. The receptor set was obtained from a woman aged 25 to 45 in good health.

V and J are TRBV27 and TRBJ1-1; 9 positions match TRBD1. J gave up 4 bases and V 10 bases, and 10 bases lay outside the gene matches. Per the germline V gene, CDR1 is MNHEY and CDR2 is SMNVEV (reference sequence). The CDR3 is made up of 14 amino acids. CDR3 nucleotide sequence: TGTGCCATACGATCCGGGACAGGGAGCACTGAAGCTTTCTTT. Its protein product is CAIRSGTGSTEAFF.

The rearrangement uses TRBV11-2 and TRBJ2-1, with 7 bases lining up with TRBD1. CDR1 and CDR2 (germline): SGHAT, FQNNGV. V trimming: 5 bases; J trimming: 9 bases; junction bases outside the gene matches: 13. The CDR3 has 15 amino acids. The chain's CDR3 is CASSRDRVVLGEQFF. The CDR3 nucleotides are TGTGCCAGCAGCCGCGACAGGGTAGTGTTGGGTGAGCAGTTCTTC.

In its sample, this clone was seen once. The chain has TRBV14 and TRBJ2-5; D is perhaps TRBD1 (6 bases). V was trimmed by 4 bases and J by 5 bases, leaving 26 bases between them. There are 18 residues in the CDR3. Germline lookup yields CDR1 SGHDN and CDR2 FVKESK. In DNA, the CDR3 is TGTGCCAGCAGCCTCCGGGACATCTTTTCGAACCCGGACGAGACCCAGTACTTC. Protein product: CASSLRDIFSNPDETQYF.

V usage is TRBV7-9 and J usage is TRBJ2-6; possibly TRBD2 for D (5 bases). The V gene's germline CDR1 is SEHNR and CDR2 FQNEAQ (reference sequence). Trimming removed 8 bases at V and 0 bases at J, with 11 bases between. The CDR3 sequence is 15 residues long. CDR3 in amino acids: CASHQGSSGANVLTF. CDR3 nucleotides: TGTGCCAGCCACCAAGGGAGCTCTGGGGCCAACGTCCTGACTTTC.

The sample holds one count of this clone. Other nucleotide sequences from this sample produce the same CDR3. V is TRBV5-1 and J is TRBJ2-1, with D perhaps matching TRBD2 (6 bases). The CDR3 length is 15 residues. Trimming removed 0 bases from V and 2 bases from J, with 9 bases in between. From germline, CDR1 is SGHRS and CDR2 YFSETQ. This CDR3 is CASSLAGETYNEQFF. CDR3 coding DNA: TGCGCCAGCAGCTTGGCGGGGGAAACCTACAATGAGCAGTTCTTC.

V gene TRBV4-1 combines with J gene TRBJ2-5, with D possibly called TRBD1 or TRBD2 (5 bases each). CDR1 and CDR2 from the germline V gene are MGHRA and YSYEKL. Trimming removed 0 bases at V and 5 bases at J, with 16 bases between. This CDR3 comprises 16 residues. This CDR3 is CASSQERGRLSETQYF. The DNA for the CDR3 is TGCGCCAGCAGCCAAGAGAGGGGTCGATTGTCGGAGACCCAGTACTTC.

The genes are TRBV7-2 and TRBJ2-7, with D uncertain. V was trimmed by 5 bases and J by 0 bases, leaving 14 bases between them. CDR3 length: 15 amino acids. Germline V gene sequence: CDR1 SGHTA, CDR2 FQGNSA. The CDR3 is CASSPSPASSYEQYF. CDR3 nucleotides: TGTGCCAGCAGCCCCAGTCCAGCAAGCTCCTACGAGCAGTACTTC.

The gene calls are TRBV6-1 and TRBJ1-5; possibly TRBD1 for D (6 bases). Germline CDR1 and CDR2: MNHNS and SASEGT. With 4 bases removed from V and 3 bases from J, the gap between germline ends came to 19 bases. The CDR3 loop spans 17 amino acids. The CDR3 protein is CASSVWFETGFNQPQHF. In DNA, the CDR3 is TGTGCCAGCAGTGTATGGTTTGAGACAGGATTCAATCAGCCCCAGCATTTT.

CDR3 amino acids: CASSSYGTGELFF. The CDR3 DNA is TGTGCCAGCAGTTCATACGGGACCGGGGAGCTGTTTTTT. The chain is built from TRBV27 and TRBJ2-2; D not resolved. The germline V gene encodes CDR1 MNHEY and CDR2 SMNVEV (reference sequence). The CDR3 is made up of 13 amino acids. Trimming took off 4 bases at V and 5 bases at J, with 8 bases between the two ends.

Concerning this clone: This may be a read error: a much more frequent sequence differs by one nucleotide. The same CDR3 is also encoded by other DNA sequences in this sample. V is TRBV5-1 and J is TRBJ2-1; 7 bases align to TRBD2. V dropped 2 bases and J dropped 4; count of bases not matched to a gene: 6. The CDR3 has 15 amino acids. CDR1 is SGHRS and CDR2 is YFSETQ in the germline V gene. The CDR3 DNA reads as TGCGCCAGCAGCTTAGCTAGCGGAGCTTACAATGAGCAGTTCTTC. Its translation is CASSLASGAYNEQFF.

This chain connects TRBV5-1 to TRBJ2-7; TRBD1 might be the D (6 bases). The CDR3 is 14 residues long. V gave up 3 bases and J gave up 5 bases, with 15 bases separating them. In germline, CDR1 is SGHRS, CDR2 YFSETQ. In DNA, the CDR3 is TGCGCCAGCAGCTATTCCGGGACAACGAACGAGCAGTACTTC. Translation: CASSYSGTTNEQYF.

The chain has TRBV20-1 and TRBJ2-1; 7 nucleotides align to TRBD2. V shed 6 bases, J shed 10 bases, and the junction held 6 bases outside the gene matches. CDR1 is DFQATT, CDR2 SNEGSKA, per germline (reference sequence). The CDR3 contains 11 residues. CDR3 region: CSAGREVEQFF. CDR3 nucleotide sequence: TGCAGTGCCGGACGGGAGGTGGAGCAGTTCTTC.

V and J are TRBV28 and TRBJ2-1; D not certain. The germline gives CDR1 MDHEN, CDR2 SYDVKM. V lost 3 bases, J lost 3 bases, and 12 bases lay in between. CDR3 length: 15 amino acids. CDR3 nucleotides: TGTGCCAGCAGTTTTGGGCTCCCGGGCTACAATGAGCAGTTCTTC. Protein product: CASSFGLPGYNEQFF.

A few counts support this clone. Other DNA sequences in the same sample also yield this CDR3. This CDR3 is CASSPQGSNTEAFF. CDR3 sequence (DNA): TGTGCCAGCTCACCACAGGGTTCGAACACTGAAGCTTTCTTT. V usage is TRBV18 and J usage is TRBJ1-1; D is uncertain. From germline, CDR1 is KGHSH and CDR2 LQKENI. CDR3 length equals 14 residues. Trimming stripped 1 base from V and 1 base from J, with 7 bases between.

The chain carries TRBV11-2 and TRBJ1-5; D unresolved. Germline V lookup: CDR1 SGHAT, CDR2 FQNNGV. There are 16 residues in the CDR3. V was clipped by 1 base and J by 4 bases, with 14 bases between them. The CDR3 sequence is CASSLGTGWNNQPQHF. As DNA, the CDR3 is TGTGCCAGCAGCTTAGGTACGGGTTGGAATAATCAGCCCCAGCATTTT. The variable domain in full, completed from reference TRBV11-2 and TRBJ1-5, reads EAGVAQSPRYKIIEKRQSVAFWCNPISGHATLYWYQQILGQGPKLLIQFQNNGVVDDSQLPKDRFSAERLKGVDSTLKIQPAKLEDSAVYLCASSLGTGWNNQPQHFGDGTRLSIL.

This chain uses TRBV6-1 with TRBJ1-1; D remains ambiguous. CDR3 length equals 11 residues. The ends were cut back, 7 bases at V and 0 bases at J, with 3 bases in the middle. Germline assignment: CDR1 MNHNS and CDR2 SASEGT. CDR3 coding DNA: TGTGCCAGCAAGCTGAACACTGAAGCTTTCTTT. The encoded protein is CASKLNTEAFF.

The table lists this clone with many counts. The chain combines TRBV5-4 with TRBJ2-1; TRBD1 or TRBD2 may be the D gene (6 bases each). The V gene lost 0 bases and the J gene lost 6 bases, with 13 bases spanning the gap. Germline CDR1 is SGHNT and CDR2 is YYREEE (reference sequence). The CDR3 runs to 15 residues. The chain's CDR3 is CASSLGGAAANEQFF. For the CDR3, the DNA is TGTGCCAGCAGCTTGGGGGGGGCGGCAGCCAATGAGCAGTTCTTC.

This clone came up a few times. This sequence joins TRBV19 and TRBJ1-1; D is perhaps TRBD1 (5 bases). CDR1 is LNHDA, CDR2 SQIVND, per germline (reference sequence). V was trimmed by 3 bases and J by 1 base, leaving 9 bases between them. This CDR3 is 14 amino acids long. The CDR3 DNA reads as TGTGCCAGTAGTATGTGGGGCCCGAACACTGAAGCTTTCTTT. Translated, it gives CASSMWGPNTEAFF.

The chain carries TRBV6-9 and TRBJ2-1; possibly TRBD2 for D (5 bases). The germline gives CDR1 MNHGY, CDR2 SVAAGI. The CDR3 runs to 15 residues. Trimming cost V 4 bases and J 9 bases, with 19 bases left between them. The CDR3 sequence is CASSSGGGSIGEQFF. The CDR3, as DNA: TGTGCCAGCAGTTCCGGCGGCGGGTCGATCGGTGAGCAGTTCTTC.

Ten or more counts support this clone. The rearrangement links TRBV28 to TRBJ1-3; tentatively, D is TRBD1 (5 bases). This CDR3 is 14 amino acids long. Germline lookup yields CDR1 MDHEN and CDR2 SYDVKM. V dropped 5 bases and J dropped 2 bases, with 10 bases sitting between them. CDR3 sequence reads: CASSRQGAGNTIYF. The CDR3 DNA reads as TGTGCCAGCAGTCGTCAGGGCGCTGGAAACACCATATATTTT.

The J gene is TRBJ2-2, the V gene TRBV7-8; 11 bases line up with TRBD2. Trimming removed 1 base from V and 6 bases from J; junction bases left unmatched: 10. This CDR3 has 18 amino acids. CDR1 SGHVS and CDR2 FQNEAQ come from the germline V gene. CDR3 nucleotides: TGTGCCAGCAGCTTAGTCTTTAGCGGGAGGGCCTCTCCCGGGGAGCTGTTTTTT. This gives the protein CASSLVFSGRASPGELFF.

The chain employs TRBV7-9 and TRBJ1-1; D unresolved. V lost 1 base, J lost 4 bases, and 13 bases lay in between. Germline V gene lookup returns CDR1 SEHNR and CDR2 FQNEAQ (reference sequence). The CDR3 contains 15 residues. This CDR3 is CASSLDLPGITEAFF. In DNA form, the CDR3 reads TGTGCCAGCAGCTTAGATCTCCCAGGTATCACTGAAGCTTTCTTT.

The chain carries TRBV28 and TRBJ2-5; D may be TRBD1 (5 bases). Germline values: CDR1 MDHEN, CDR2 SYDVKM. The CDR3 is 13 amino acids. The V and J ends lost 7 bases and 5 bases respectively, with 14 bases between them. CDR3 amino acids: CASNGRAKETQYF. CDR3 nucleotides: TGTGCCAGCAACGGCAGGGCGAAGGAGACCCAGTACTTC.

The chain employs TRBV4-1 and TRBJ1-1; no clear D gene. The CDR3 covers 15 residues. Trimming removed 0 bases from V and 0 bases from J, with 8 bases in between. Per germline, CDR1 MGHRA and CDR2 YSYEKL. CDR3: CASSQDLVVNTEAFF. DNA of the CDR3: TGCGCCAGCAGCCAAGATCTCGTCGTGAACACTGAAGCTTTCTTT.

This clone has only a few counts. This chain joins TRBV27 and TRBJ2-1, with 13 bases matching TRBD2. There are 18 residues in the CDR3. Germline V lookup: CDR1 MNHEY, CDR2 SMNVEV (reference sequence). V shed 2 bases, J shed 3 bases, and the junction held 7 bases outside the gene matches. The CDR3 protein is CASSLTWTSGSSYNEQFF. The CDR3 bases are TGTGCCAGCAGTTTAACTTGGACTAGCGGGAGTAGCTACAATGAGCAGTTCTTC.

V is TRBV6-5 and J is TRBJ2-2, with a possible D match to TRBD2 (6 bases). The CDR3 spans 12 residues. Germline V gives CDR1 MNHEY, CDR2 SVGAGI. Trimming left V 3 bases short and J 9 bases short, with 8 bases between. The CDR3 loop is CASSYGGRELFF. The CDR3 DNA reads as TGTGCCAGCAGTTATGGAGGGAGGGAGCTGTTTTTT.

J is TRBJ1-5 and V is TRBV6-5; D might be TRBD1 (6 bases). CDR1 and CDR2 (germline): MNHEY, SVGAGI. Trimming stripped 2 bases from V and 5 bases from J, with 10 bases between. This CDR3 is 14 amino acids long. As DNA, the CDR3 is TGTGCCAGCAGTTACGCGGGGGGCGATCAGCCCCAGCATTTT. Its translation: CASSYAGGDQPQHF.

This chain uses TRBV19 with TRBJ1-5; TRBD1 matches 9 bases. Trimming cost V 7 bases and J 6 bases; bases outside gene matches: 4. The CDR3 loop spans 13 amino acids. Germline loops: CDR1 LNHDA, CDR2 SQIVND (reference sequence). The CDR3, as DNA: TGTGCCAGTAACAGGGGGCGCGGTCAGCCCCAGCATTTT. This sequence encodes CASNRGRGQPQHF.

The rearrangement uses TRBV23-1 and TRBJ1-6; D is ambiguous. TRBV23-1 is identified as an open reading frame with a role that is uncertain. V was trimmed by 0 bases and J by 7 bases, leaving 7 bases between them. CDR3 length equals 14 residues. CDR3 DNA sequence: TGCGCCAGCAGTCAATCGTGGGAGAATTCACCCCTCCACTTT. As protein: CASSQSWENSPLHF.

The genes are TRBV30 and TRBJ1-3; no clear D gene. V lost 0 bases and J lost 0, with 21 bases in between. This CDR3 is built from 19 residues. Germline CDR1 GTSNPN, CDR2 SVGIG (reference sequence). This chain's CDR3 is CAWSVDAFGSGSSGNTIYF. As DNA, the CDR3 is TGTGCCTGGAGTGTAGATGCGTTCGGCTCGGGAAGCTCTGGAAACACCATATATTTT.